The entry below describes one T cell receptor beta chain. Its antigen target is currently unknown. No clone much larger than this one lies a single base away; base qualities are absent. This sample stems from a study of blood T cell repertoires in COVID-19 (dated by TCRdb to about 2020). Background on the whole study: Samples covering the acute and convalescent phases of COVID-19 were provided by collaborators in the United States, Italy and Spain. The repertoires were released in a freely available public database meant as a resource for research on the immune response to SARS-CoV-2. A de-identified subject ID, COVID-19 status, age in years and sex were almost always included in the sample metadata. Subjects who had been exposed to COVID-19, were actively infected with it, or had recovered from it provided the deeply sampled blood TCRbeta repertoires that made up the dataset. Where available, HLA class I and class II types were taken from metadata supplied by the sample provider and were not determined by assay-based typing. The samples were drawn from the first 160 participants of the ongoing ImmuneRACE study and from 1,254 subjects provided by 6 global collaborators. The material from the prospective study consisted of cDNA or gDNA derived from T cells, B-cell-depleted T cells, or PBMCs. The full study reports these points: The amount of clinical and demographic metadata varied by source and participant and was provided uncurated.

One collaborating source in Seattle enrolled patients while the patients were actively infected and followed the patients over time throughout the course of disease. Collaborating institutions collected whole blood in K2EDTA tubes following their own protocols. For TCRbeta analysis, collaborator samples were shipped as frozen whole blood, as isolated PBMCs, or as DNA extracted from either sample type. The CDR3 numbers 14 residues from cysteine through phenylalanine. Only the CDR3 DNA stays, 42 bases, in frame from base 1. TCRbeta CDR3 regions were amplified from genomic DNA by means of the immunoSEQ Assay, a bias-controlled multiplex PCR. The authors' analysis ran thus. The number of nucleated cells in each sample was estimated by amplification of reference gene primers within the assay. To quantify the absolute abundance of each unique TCRbeta CDR3 rearrangement, sequence reads were collapsed and filtered. For each sample, productive Simpson clonality was calculated as the square root of Simpson's diversity index over productive rearrangements. TCRdb limited this immuneACCESS table to in-frame rearrangements with V and J called. A share of clones is missing; checked studies link under half to unresolved V genes, and the rest is unexplained. That table supplies the V and J calls and clone size; D and trimming were determined from the DNA. The sample table shows some 220,000 clones, and around 90% are seen once. Of the sample, over 0.65% is held by the ten largest clones.

The source material was peripheral blood. The sequence joins TRBV21-1 to TRBJ1-2. TRBV21-1 is a pseudogene segment. The receptor was isolated from a man aged 25-45 years with COVID-19, enrolled during active disease. This receptor has the CDR3 CASSKLAGDYGYTF. At the DNA level, the sequence is TGTGCCAGCAGCAAATTAGCGGGGGACTATGGCTACACCTTC.